This is a list of T cell receptor beta chains from one sample in a study of blood T cell repertoires in COVID-19. The assay was immunoSEQ multiplex PCR, and TCRdb's table has in-frame clones only and misses some. The sample has 250,000 to 300,000 clones, 75% to 90% seen once; the top ten hold 2% to 2.5%. Sequencing was performed on peripheral blood. The receptors were sampled from a man between 50 and 59 years old with acute or convalescent COVID-19. CDR3s leave out the opening cysteine and the closing phenylalanine or tryptophan.

v_call	cdr3_aa
TRBV6-5	ATREGLADTQY
TRBV12-3/TRBV12-4	ASSPGTGERY
TRBV2	ASSASSGGAGEQF
TRBV6-1	ASSEAIPLGPYEQY
TRBV7-8	ASTSRPGLNTGELF
TRBV11-3	ASSSARRGNQPQH
TRBV18	ASSPRGRTADSNSPLH
TRBV7-9	ASSIQGTLSTEAF
TRBV2	ASGIVGANEQF
TRBV2	ASLPGGVTEAF
TRBV19	ASSNHRGEQF
TRBV5-1	ASSYGLSSNEKLF
TRBV3-1/TRBV3-2	ASSQNSGGAREQY
TRBV3-1/TRBV3-2	ASSPGTAISNQPQH
TRBV11-3	ASSLGQGGGEQY
TRBV3-1/TRBV3-2	ASSQEAAGWDSPLH
TRBV5-6	ASSVARTGGNYGYT
TRBV3-1/TRBV3-2	ASSQHSGGRSDTEAF
TRBV30	AWRNRGRIGEKLF
TRBV19	ASIDRTGIQPQH